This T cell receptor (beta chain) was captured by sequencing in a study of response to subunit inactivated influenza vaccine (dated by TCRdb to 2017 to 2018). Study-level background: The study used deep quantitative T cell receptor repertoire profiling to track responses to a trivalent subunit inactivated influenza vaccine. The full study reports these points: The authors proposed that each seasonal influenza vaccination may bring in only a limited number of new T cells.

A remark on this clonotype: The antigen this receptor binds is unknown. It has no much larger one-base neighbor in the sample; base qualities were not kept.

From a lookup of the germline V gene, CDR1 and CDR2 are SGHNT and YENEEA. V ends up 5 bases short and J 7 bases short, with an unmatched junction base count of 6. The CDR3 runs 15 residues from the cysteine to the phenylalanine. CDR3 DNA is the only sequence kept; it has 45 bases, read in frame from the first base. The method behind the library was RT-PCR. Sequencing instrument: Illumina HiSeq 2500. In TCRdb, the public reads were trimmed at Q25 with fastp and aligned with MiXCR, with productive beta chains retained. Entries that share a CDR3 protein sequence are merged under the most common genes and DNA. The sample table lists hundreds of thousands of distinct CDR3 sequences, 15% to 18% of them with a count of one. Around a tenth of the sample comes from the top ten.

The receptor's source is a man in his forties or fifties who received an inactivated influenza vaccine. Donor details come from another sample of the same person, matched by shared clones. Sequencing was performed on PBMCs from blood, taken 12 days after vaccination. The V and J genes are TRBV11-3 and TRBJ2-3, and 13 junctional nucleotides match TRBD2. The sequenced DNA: TGTGCCAGCAGCACCGGACTAGCGGGAGTAAATACGCAGTATTTT. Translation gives CASSTGLAGVNTQYF.